This passage covers 5 T cell receptor beta chains from one sample sequenced in a study of metastatic and nonmetastatic thyroid tumors. TCRdb re-analyzed the PCR reads through MiXCR. The repertoire consists of some 39,000 clones, with about 15% occurring once and the leading ten covering about 20%. The entire patient cohort was treatment-naive prior to thyroid surgery. Sequences were obtained from blood. The receptors shown here come from a female donor with papillary thyroid cancer or a benign thyroid nodule (not recorded which). Some clones in this sample may be carry-over from other donors' samples.

For this clone: This may stem from a read error, because a much larger clone lies one nucleotide away. The chain combines TRBV12-3 or TRBV12-4 with TRBJ1-4; TRBD1 is a possible D gene (5 bases). This CDR3 has 14 residues. CDR3 bases: TGTGCCAGCAGTTGGGACGGACGTGGTGAAAAACCGTTTTTT. It specifies CASSWDGRGEKPFF.

This clone was seen ten or more times. The rearrangement joins TRBV20-1 to TRBJ1-4; D gene unclear. CDR1 is DFQATT, CDR2 SNEGSKA, per germline (reference sequence). The CDR3 length is 15 residues. Trimming removed 0 bases from V and 7 bases from J, with 15 bases in between. CDR3 in amino acids: CSARDPREFSEKLFF. DNA of the CDR3: TGCAGTGCTAGAGATCCGAGAGAGTTTTCTGAAAAACTGTTTTTT.

This clone was found once. This may be a read error, as it is one base from a much larger clone. The rearrangement uses TRBV5-6 and TRBJ2-7; D might be TRBD1 or TRBD2, each matching 5 bases. Germline-derived CDR1 and CDR2 are SGHDT and YYEEEE. The CDR3 sequence is 14 residues long. In DNA, the CDR3 is TGTGCCAGCAGCTTGGGAGGGACGAGATACGAGCTGTACTTC. Its translation: CASSLGGTRYELYF.

This sequence joins TRBV25-1 and TRBJ2-4, with D unclear. Per germline, CDR1 MGHDK and CDR2 SYGVNS. The V end was cut by 10 bases, the J end by 0 bases, with 19 bases between. This CDR3 contains 16 residues. The DNA of the CDR3 is TGTGCCATCTCCCCCGGGTCTTTCTTAGCCAAAAACATTCAGTACTTC. Its translation: CAISPGSFLAKNIQYF.

As for this clone: Other DNA sequences of this sample code for an identical CDR3. J is TRBJ2-5 and V is TRBV10-3; 9 bases align to TRBD1. Germline CDR1 is ENHRY and CDR2 is SYGVKD. V was clipped by 4 bases and J by 5 bases; unmatched bases: 11. The CDR3 covers 16 residues. The CDR3 DNA reads as TGTGCCATCAGTGCAACAGGGACAGGGAGTGGGGAGACCCAGTACTTC. Residues: CAISATGTGSGETQYF.